This entry lists 3 T cell receptor beta chains sequenced from one sample in a study of blood T cell repertoires in COVID-19. Measured with immunoSEQ multiplex PCR; TCRdb has only the in-frame clones, and not every one. The sample yields 100,000 or so clones, 91% seen once. The sequenced material came from peripheral blood. Receptors originate from a man between 60 and 75 years old with acute or convalescent COVID-19.

The chain uses TRBV5-1 and TRBJ1-1, with D possibly being TRBD1 (5 bases). This CDR3 contains 16 residues. V was cut by 3 bases and J by 4 bases, with 19 bases left in between. Germline lookup yields CDR1 SGHRS and CDR2 YFSETQ. This CDR3 is CASSSPAPGGSTEAFF. The CDR3 coding sequence is TGCGCCAGCAGCTCCCCCGCCCCCGGGGGAAGCACTGAAGCTTTCTTT. Together with reference TRBV5-1 and TRBJ1-1, the CDR3 gives the full variable domain: KAGVTQTPRYLIKTRGQQVTLSCSPISGHRSVSWYQQTPGQGLQFLFEYFSETQRNKGNFPGRFSGRQFSNSRSEMNVSTLELGDSALYLCASSSPAPGGSTEAFFGQGTRLTVV.

V usage is TRBV29-1 and J usage is TRBJ1-2; D uncertain. CDR1 and CDR2 from the germline V gene are SQVTM and ANQGSEA. The CDR3 is 14 residues long. V lost 3 bases, J lost 10 bases, and 21 bases lay in between. The CDR3 bases are TGCAGCGTTGACGATCGGAGTCCTCTTCTTGACTACACCTTC. It encodes CSVDDRSPLLDYTF.

The chain links TRBV4-2 to TRBJ2-1; 7 nucleotides line up with TRBD1. CDR3 size: 13 residues. V lost 6 bases and J lost 6; bases outside the gene matches: 5. Germline lookup yields CDR1 LGHNA and CDR2 YNFKEQ. CDR3 sequence (DNA): TGTGCCAGCAGAAAGTCAGGGGGCAATGAGCAGTTCTTC. Translation gives CASRKSGGNEQFF.